These 8 T cell receptor beta chains came from one sample sequenced in a study of T-cell memory formation after mild COVID-19 (dated by TCRdb to the early 2020s). Libraries were constructed by 5' RACE. Instrument used: Illumina NovaSeq 6000. TCRdb trimmed public reads at Q25 via fastp, called clones via MiXCR and kept in-frame beta chains. Every CDR3 protein is listed once, alongside the most common genes and DNA of its rows. The sample table contains fewer than 550,000 distinct CDR3 sequences; only one count was recorded for around 20% of them. Jointly, the top ten make up about 8.8% of the sample. The sequenced sample was PBMCs or a T cell subset sorted from them (not recorded which). All receptors come from an adult woman who had mild COVID-19 (a few samples of this study predate the infection). The sample titles of this study are shuffled in the database, so cell type and time point are left out; the donor was told from shared clones.

The sample holds a few counts of this clonotype. V is TRBV29-1 and J is TRBJ1-1, with 8 nucleotides matching TRBD1. In germline, CDR1 is SQVTM, CDR2 ANQGSEA. V lost 3 bases and J lost 11; bases outside the gene matches: 11. This CDR3 spans 13 amino acids. DNA of the CDR3: TGCAGCGTTGATTTGTCAGGGGGCATCGGGGCTTTCTTT. Protein product: CSVDLSGGIGAFF.

This chain joins TRBV4-1 and TRBJ2-7; a possible D gene is TRBD1 (5 bases). The CDR3 length is 15 residues. Trimming stripped 0 bases from V and 7 bases from J, with 16 bases between. Germline V gene lookup returns CDR1 MGHRA and CDR2 YSYEKL. CDR3 amino acids: CASSQDFPGPGEQYF. The CDR3, as DNA: TGCGCCAGCAGCCAAGATTTCCCAGGGCCAGGGGAGCAGTACTTC.

The chain combines TRBV2 with TRBJ2-1; D assignment may be TRBD1 or TRBD2 (7 bases each). The CDR3 length is 15 residues. V was cut by 6 bases and J by 8 bases, with 20 bases left in between. The germline CDR1 and CDR2 sequences are SNHLY and FYNNEI. The CDR3 coding sequence is TGTGCCAGCAGGCAGACAGGGACCGCGGGAGATGAGCAGTTCTTC. It yields the protein CASRQTGTAGDEQFF.

The CDR3 sequence: CAISGNRYEQYF. DNA of the CDR3: TGTGCCATCAGTGGTAACAGGTACGAGCAGTACTTC. This chain connects TRBV10-3 to TRBJ2-7, with a weak D call TRBD1 (5 bases). The V end lost 4 bases, the J end lost 4 bases, and 8 bases lay between the germline ends. CDR1 and CDR2 (germline): ENHRY, SYGVKD. The CDR3 runs 12 residues.

The DNA for the CDR3 is TGTGCCAGCAGTTACTCATCGCTAGCCATATTCTACGAGCAGTACTTC. Protein product: CASSYSSLAIFYEQYF. The V call is TRBV6-5, the J call TRBJ2-7, with D possibly TRBD2 on 5 matching bases. The CDR3 spans 16 residues. V was clipped by 0 bases and J by 3 bases, with 15 bases between them. Germline lookup yields CDR1 MNHEY and CDR2 SVGAGI.

This clonotype was found a few times. The chain recombines TRBV29-1 with TRBJ1-4; the D gene is possibly TRBD1 (5 bases). This CDR3 has 15 amino acids. Trimming took off 4 bases at V and 5 bases at J, with 17 bases between the two ends. Germline values: CDR1 SQVTM, CDR2 ANQGSEA. Here the CDR3 reads CSVASGGVSNEKLFF. CDR3 nucleotides: TGCAGCGTTGCGAGCGGAGGGGTATCAAATGAAAAACTGTTTTTT. The entire variable domain, with the rest obtained from reference TRBV29-1 and TRBJ1-4, is as follows: SAVISQKPSRDICQRGTSLTIQCQVDSQVTMMFWYRQQPGQSLTLIATANQGSEATYESGFVIDKFPISRPNLTFSTLTVSNMSPEDSSIYLCSVASGGVSNEKLFFGSGTQLSVL.

The chain joins TRBV2 to TRBJ2-1; 9 positions agree with TRBD2. Trimming cost V 2 bases and J 5 bases; bases outside gene matches: 7. This CDR3 comprises 16 residues. The germline V gene encodes CDR1 SNHLY and CDR2 FYNNEI. The CDR3 nucleotides are TGTGCCAGCAGTGAAAGGCTAGCGGGGTCCCACAATGAGCAGTTCTTC. Residues: CASSERLAGSHNEQFF.

This chain joins TRBV18 and TRBJ1-1; D gene uncertain. The CDR3 sequence is 16 residues long. Trimming cost V 2 bases and J 7 bases, with 20 bases left between them. Germline V gives CDR1 KGHSH, CDR2 LQKENI. The CDR3 sequence is CASSPKGVAGRGEAFF. CDR3 DNA sequence: TGTGCCAGCTCACCAAAGGGTGTTGCGGGTCGAGGTGAAGCTTTCTTT.